This T cell receptor (beta chain) was profiled in a study of OX40 agonist ivuxolimab in advanced cancers. The CDR3 has 14 amino acids. Deletions cut 3 bases from V and 2 bases from J, with 14 bases between. Germline lookup yields CDR1 GTSNPN and CDR2 SVGIG (reference sequence). Clones were sequenced by immunoSEQ multiplex PCR, and TCRdb holds only the in-frame ones, with some missing. Among 65,000 to 90,000 clones listed, 75% to 85% were seen once. The V call is TRBV30, the J call TRBJ2-7; D may correspond to TRBD1 or TRBD2 (5 bases each). This TCR derives from an adult with an advanced solid tumor such as melanoma, head and neck, liver or kidney cancer. This specimen consisted of CD4+ or CD8+ T cells sorted from blood, obtained in a trial of the OX40 agonist ivuxolimab. CDR3 bases: TGTGCCTGGAGGAGTCGGGGCACAACCTACGAGCAGTACTTC. Amino acids: CAWRSRGTTYEQYF.